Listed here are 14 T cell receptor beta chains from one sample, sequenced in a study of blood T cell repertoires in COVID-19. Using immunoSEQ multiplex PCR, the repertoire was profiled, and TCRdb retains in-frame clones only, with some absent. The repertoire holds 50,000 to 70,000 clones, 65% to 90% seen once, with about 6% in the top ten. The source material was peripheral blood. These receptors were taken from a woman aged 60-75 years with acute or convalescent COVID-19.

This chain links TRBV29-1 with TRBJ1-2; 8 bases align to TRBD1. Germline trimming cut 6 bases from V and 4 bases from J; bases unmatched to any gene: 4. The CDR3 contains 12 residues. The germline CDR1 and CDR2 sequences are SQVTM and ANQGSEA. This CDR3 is CSVSGQGYGYTF. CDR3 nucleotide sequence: TGCAGCGTGTCAGGACAGGGCTATGGCTACACCTTC.

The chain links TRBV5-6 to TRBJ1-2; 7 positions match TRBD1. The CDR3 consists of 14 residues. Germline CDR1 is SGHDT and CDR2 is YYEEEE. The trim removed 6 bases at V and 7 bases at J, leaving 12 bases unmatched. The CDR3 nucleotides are TGTGCCAGCATCCGGACAGGAAGCTTTTTTGGCTACACCTTC. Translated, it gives CASIRTGSFFGYTF.

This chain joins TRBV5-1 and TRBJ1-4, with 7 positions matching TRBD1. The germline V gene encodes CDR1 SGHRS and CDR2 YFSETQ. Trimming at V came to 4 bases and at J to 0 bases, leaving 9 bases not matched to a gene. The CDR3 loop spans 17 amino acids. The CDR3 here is CASSPSGQPATNEKLFF. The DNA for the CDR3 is TGCGCCAGCAGCCCATCGGGACAGCCCGCAACTAATGAAAAACTGTTTTTT.

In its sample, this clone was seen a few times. In DNA form, the CDR3 reads TGCGCCAGCAGCCGGGACGGGGGGGGTCCCACCGGGGAGCTGTTTTTT. Protein: CASSRDGGGPTGELFF. V gene TRBV5-1 combines with J gene TRBJ2-2, with 8 nucleotides matching TRBD2. CDR1 is SGHRS and CDR2 is YFSETQ in the germline V gene. The CDR3 loop spans 16 amino acids. Trimming at V came to 4 bases and at J to 4 bases, leaving 9 bases not matched to a gene.

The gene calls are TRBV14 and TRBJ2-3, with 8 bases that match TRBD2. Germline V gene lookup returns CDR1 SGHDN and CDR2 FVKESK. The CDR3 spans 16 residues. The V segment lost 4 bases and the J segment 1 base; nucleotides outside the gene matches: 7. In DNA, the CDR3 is TGTGCCAGCAGCCGAAAGCGGGGGAGCGGCACAGATACGCAGTATTTT. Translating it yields CASSRKRGSGTDTQYF.

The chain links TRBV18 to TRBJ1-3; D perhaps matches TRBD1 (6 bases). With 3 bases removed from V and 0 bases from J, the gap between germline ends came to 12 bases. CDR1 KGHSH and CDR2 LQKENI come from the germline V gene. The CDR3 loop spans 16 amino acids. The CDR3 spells CASSPSQGLSGNTIYF. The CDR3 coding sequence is TGTGCCAGCTCACCGTCGCAGGGGCTCTCTGGAAACACCATATATTTT.

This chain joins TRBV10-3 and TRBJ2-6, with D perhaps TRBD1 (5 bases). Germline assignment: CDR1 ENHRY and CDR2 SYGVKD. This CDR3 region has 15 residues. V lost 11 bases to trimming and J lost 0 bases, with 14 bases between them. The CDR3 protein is CAVRQSGSGANVLTF. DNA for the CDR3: TGTGCCGTTAGACAGTCAGGCTCTGGGGCCAACGTCCTGACTTTC.

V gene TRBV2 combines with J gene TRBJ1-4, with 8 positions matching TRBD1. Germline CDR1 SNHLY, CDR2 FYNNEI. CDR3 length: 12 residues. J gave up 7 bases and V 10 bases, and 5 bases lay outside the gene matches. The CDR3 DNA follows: TGTGCCACCGCCGACAGGGGTGAAAAACTGTTTTTT. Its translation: CATADRGEKLFF.

This CDR3 reads CASSLNRVSGANVLTF. The CDR3 DNA is TGCGCCAGCAGCTTGAACAGGGTCTCTGGGGCCAACGTCCTGACTTTC. The chain combines TRBV5-1 with TRBJ2-6, with a tentative D call TRBD1 (6 bases). Germline values: CDR1 SGHRS, CDR2 YFSETQ. Trimming shortened V by 1 base and J by 0 bases, and 8 bases separated the two germline ends. The CDR3 sequence is 16 residues long.

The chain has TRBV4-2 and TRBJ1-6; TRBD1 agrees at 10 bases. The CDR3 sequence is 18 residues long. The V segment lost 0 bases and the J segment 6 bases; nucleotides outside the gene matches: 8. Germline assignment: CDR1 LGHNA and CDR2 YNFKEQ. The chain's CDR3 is CASSQDVMGQGLNSPLHF. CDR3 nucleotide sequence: TGTGCCAGCAGCCAAGATGTCATGGGACAGGGGCTTAATTCACCCCTCCACTTT.

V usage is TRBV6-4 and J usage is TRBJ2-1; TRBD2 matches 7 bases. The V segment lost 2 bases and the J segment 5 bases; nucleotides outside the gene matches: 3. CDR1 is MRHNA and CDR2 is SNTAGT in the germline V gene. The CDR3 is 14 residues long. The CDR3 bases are TGTGCCAGCAGTGACAGCGGGACCCACAATGAGCAGTTCTTC. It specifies CASSDSGTHNEQFF.

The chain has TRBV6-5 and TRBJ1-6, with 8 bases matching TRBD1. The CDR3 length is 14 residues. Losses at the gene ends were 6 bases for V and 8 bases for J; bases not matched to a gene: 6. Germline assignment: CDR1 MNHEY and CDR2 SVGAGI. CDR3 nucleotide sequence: TGTGCCAGCAGACGCAGGGGGCTCGATTCACCCCTCCACTTT. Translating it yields CASRRRGLDSPLHF.

The CDR3 here is CASKTGTVATEAFF. Here the CDR3 DNA reads TGTGCCAGCAAGACTGGGACAGTAGCCACTGAAGCTTTCTTT. The rearrangement links TRBV6-5 to TRBJ1-1; 7 bases agree with TRBD1. V lost 7 bases and J lost 4; bases outside the gene matches: 9. CDR1 and CDR2 (germline): MNHEY, SVGAGI. The CDR3 length is 14 residues.

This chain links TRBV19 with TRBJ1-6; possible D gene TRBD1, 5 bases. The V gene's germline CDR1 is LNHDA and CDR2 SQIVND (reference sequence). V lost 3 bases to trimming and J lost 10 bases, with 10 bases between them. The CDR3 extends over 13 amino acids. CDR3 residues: CASSIRGVSPLHF. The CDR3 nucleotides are TGTGCCAGTAGTATTCGGGGGGTGTCACCCCTCCACTTT.